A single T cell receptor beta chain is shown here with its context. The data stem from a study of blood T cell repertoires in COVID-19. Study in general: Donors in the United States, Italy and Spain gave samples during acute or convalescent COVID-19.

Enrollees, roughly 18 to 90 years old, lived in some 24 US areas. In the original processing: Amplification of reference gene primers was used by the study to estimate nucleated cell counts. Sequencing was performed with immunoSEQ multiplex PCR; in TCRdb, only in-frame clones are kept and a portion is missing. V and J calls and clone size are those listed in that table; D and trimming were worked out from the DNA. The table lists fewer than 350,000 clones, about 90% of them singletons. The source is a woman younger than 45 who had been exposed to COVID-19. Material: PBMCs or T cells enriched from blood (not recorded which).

The CDR3 is CASSQGLQGIPLQYF. DNA of the CDR3: TGTGCCAGCAGCCAGGGGTTACAGGGGATCCCGCTTCAGTACTTC. The V call is TRBV3-1 (or the pseudogene TRBV3-2), the J call TRBJ2-4; 7 bases match TRBD1. CDR3 length: 15 residues. Germline assignment: CDR1 LGHDT and CDR2 YNNKEL (reference sequence). The junction had 13 bases not matched to a gene; V was cut back by 3 bases and J by 11 bases.